Presented here are 28 T cell receptor beta chains from one specimen sequenced in a study of blood T cells in healthy people across ages. The authors ran a second PCR of about 7 to 11 cycles using a sample-barcoded 5' primer and a J-beta primer mix. A single record per CDR3 protein comes from TCRdb applying MiXCR to the 5' RACE reads. The profile covers more than 1.4 million distinct CDR3 sequences, with around two fifths appearing a single time and approximately 7.9% taken by the ten largest. The sample consisted of blood. These TCRs come from a woman in her late teens or twenties in good health.

This clonotype was picked up a small number of times. V is TRBV5-1 and J is TRBJ2-3; the D call may be TRBD1 or TRBD2 (5 bases each). CDR1 is SGHRS, CDR2 YFSETQ, per germline. CDR3 length: 14 residues. V lost 2 bases and J 0 bases, leaving 7 bases between the germline ends. The CDR3 DNA reads as TGCGCCAGCAGCTTCCGGGACAGCACAGATACGCAGTATTTT. It codes for CASSFRDSTDTQYF.

The chain links TRBV29-1 to TRBJ1-1; D is perhaps TRBD1 (5 bases). Between the trimmed V and J ends, which lost 5 bases and 7 bases, there was a span of 14 bases. This CDR3 is built from 12 residues. Germline lookup yields CDR1 SQVTM and CDR2 ANQGSEA. The CDR3 DNA is TGCAGCGTTCTAACAGGTCAGGTTGAAGCTTTCTTT. It yields the protein CSVLTGQVEAFF.

Only a few counts were recorded for this clonotype. The chain employs TRBV20-1 and TRBJ1-1; 12 bases map to TRBD1. The CDR3 is 13 residues long. CDR1 and CDR2 from the germline V gene are DFQATT and SNEGSKA (reference sequence). Trimming at V came to 6 bases and at J to 7 bases, leaving 6 bases not matched to a gene. CDR3 sequence: CSAGTGGTGEAFF. CDR3 DNA: TGCAGTGCGGGGACAGGGGGCACGGGTGAAGCTTTCTTT.

This clonotype was recorded only once. The V call is TRBV3-1, the J call TRBJ1-5; a possible D gene is TRBD1 (5 bases). The germline V gene encodes CDR1 LGHDT and CDR2 YNNKEL (reference sequence). V was cut by 3 bases and J by 9 bases, with 18 bases left in between. The CDR3 extends over 15 amino acids. The CDR3 sequence is CASSQTADSQGPQHF. The CDR3 region has the DNA TGTGCCAGCAGCCAGACGGCCGACAGTCAGGGGCCCCAGCATTTT.

Points on this clonotype: At one of its ends the junction is not consistent with the germline gene, which may arise from a read error. The chain links TRBV18 to TRBJ2-7; weak D call: TRBD1 (5 bases). The CDR3 runs 14 residues. Germline CDR1 and CDR2: KGHSH and LQKENI. The chain's CDR3 is CASTPRQGSYEQYF. The DNA of the CDR3 is TGTGCCAGCACACCAAGGCAGGGAAGCTACGAGCAGTACTTC.

The chain joins TRBV7-2 to TRBJ2-5; 10 nucleotides match TRBD2. Trimming cost V 2 bases and J 5 bases; bases outside gene matches: 14. The CDR3 consists of 18 residues. The germline gives CDR1 SGHTA, CDR2 FQGNSA. The CDR3 loop reads CASSLYPIAGGQVETQYF. The CDR3, as DNA: TGTGCCAGCAGCTTATACCCTATAGCGGGAGGCCAGGTGGAGACCCAGTACTTC.

The chain has TRBV7-9 and TRBJ2-7, with 11 bases aligning to TRBD1. With V trimmed by 1 base and J by 5 bases, 4 bases remained unmatched. In germline, CDR1 is SEHNR, CDR2 FQNEAQ (reference sequence). The CDR3 spans 15 residues. The CDR3 bases are TGTGCCAGCAGCTTAGGGAGGACAGGGGGCAACGAGCAGTACTTC. It is translated as CASSLGRTGGNEQYF.

The rearrangement links TRBV6-6 to TRBJ1-2; 12 nucleotides agree with TRBD1. The CDR3 is 15 residues long. V dropped 7 bases and J dropped 6; count of bases not matched to a gene: 9. The germline gives CDR1 MNHNY, CDR2 SVGAGI (reference sequence). CDR3 in amino acids: CASNVPGQGAHGYTF. The CDR3 nucleotides are TGTGCCAGCAACGTCCCGGGACAGGGGGCACATGGCTACACCTTC.

The table lists this clonotype with a few counts. The chain employs TRBV10-2 and TRBJ2-1; tentative D call: TRBD2 (6 bases). The V end was cut by 6 bases, the J end by 2 bases, with 20 bases between. CDR1 is WSHSY and CDR2 is SAAADI in the germline V gene. CDR3 size: 17 residues. Written as DNA, the CDR3 is TGCGCCAGCAGCGACTTGGTAGCGGAAGGGCCCTACAATGAGCAGTTCTTC. Translating gives CASSDLVAEGPYNEQFF.

This clonotype showed up just once. The rearrangement links TRBV27 to TRBJ1-1; 9 nucleotides match TRBD1. Germline assignment: CDR1 MNHEY and CDR2 SMNVEV (reference sequence). CDR3 length equals 15 residues. V lost 5 bases, J lost 0 bases, and 4 bases stayed unmatched. The CDR3 region has the DNA TGTGCCAGCAGTAGAGGGGACAGGGTGAACACTGAAGCTTTCTTT. Protein product: CASSRGDRVNTEAFF.

This clonotype was detected only a few times. The chain is built from TRBV7-2 and TRBJ2-3; D possibly corresponds to TRBD2 (5 bases). Trimming pared 5 bases from V and 10 bases from J, leaving 19 bases between. The CDR3 spans 14 residues. Germline lookup yields CDR1 SGHTA and CDR2 FQGNSA. The CDR3 loop is CASSPLEDSQPQYF. The CDR3 DNA is TGTGCCAGCAGCCCCCTCGAGGACTCTCAGCCGCAGTATTTT.

This chain connects TRBV2 to TRBJ2-7; no clear D gene. The J call is uncertain, as TRBJ2-5 better fits the DNA end. CDR3 length equals 13 residues. Germline V gene lookup returns CDR1 SNHLY and CDR2 FYNNEI. DNA of the CDR3: TGTGCCAGCACGAGACAAACGATGGAGACCCAGTACTTC. This sequence encodes CASTRQTMETQYF.

The rearrangement joins TRBV20-1 to TRBJ2-7; TRBD1 agrees at 9 bases. Trimming removed 2 bases from V and 2 bases from J; junction bases left unmatched: 13. The CDR3 is 17 residues long. CDR1 is DFQATT, CDR2 SNEGSKA, per germline (reference sequence). CDR3 sequence: CSARPRSVGTGTYEQYF. CDR3 coding DNA: TGCAGTGCTAGACCCAGGTCGGTCGGGACAGGGACCTACGAGCAGTACTTC.

The J gene is TRBJ2-3, the V gene TRBV9; no definite D call. V dropped 4 bases and J dropped 2 bases, with 14 bases sitting between them. CDR3 length: 15 residues. The V gene's germline CDR1 is SGDLS and CDR2 YYNGEE. CDR3 in amino acids: CASSPLGSSTDTQYF. The CDR3 DNA follows: TGTGCCAGCAGCCCTCTGGGCTCGTCCACAGATACGCAGTATTTT.

The chain has TRBV7-2 and TRBJ2-1, with TRBD2 matching 7 bases. V was pared by 8 bases and J by 0 bases, with 7 bases of the junction left unmatched. Germline CDR1 reads SGHTA; CDR2 reads FQGNSA. The CDR3 totals 15 residues. CDR3 coding DNA: TGTGCCAGCCGGGAAAGCGGGGCCTCCTACAATGAGCAGTTCTTC. Encoded protein: CASRESGASYNEQFF.

The chain combines TRBV28 with TRBJ1-2, with 9 bases identical to TRBD1. Per germline, CDR1 MDHEN and CDR2 SYDVKM. Trimming at V came to 6 bases and at J to 7 bases, leaving 9 bases not matched to a gene. The CDR3 consists of 14 residues. CDR3 residues: CASSSGTGKGGYTF. CDR3 sequence (DNA): TGTGCCAGCAGCTCCGGGACAGGGAAGGGTGGCTACACCTTC.

Only a few counts were recorded for this clonotype. The V call is TRBV4-1, the J call TRBJ1-2; D is undetermined. The CDR3 contains 13 residues. The germline V and J ends were trimmed by 7 bases and 3 bases, with 12 bases remaining between them. The germline V gene encodes CDR1 MGHRA and CDR2 YSYEKL. CDR3 nucleotide sequence: TGCGCCAGCAACAAGCCCGGGGACTATGGCTACACCTTC. Its translation: CASNKPGDYGYTF.

This clonotype was detected ten times or more. V is TRBV25-1 and J is TRBJ2-1; possibly TRBD1 or TRBD2 for D (6 bases each). Trimming stripped 4 bases from V and 14 bases from J, with 12 bases between. Germline V gene sequence: CDR1 MGHDK, CDR2 SYGVNS. This CDR3 has 11 amino acids. CDR3 region: CASSGSRGEFF. The CDR3 DNA is TGTGCCAGCAGTGGGTCTAGGGGGGAGTTCTTC.

The chain couples TRBV10-2 to TRBJ2-1, with D perhaps TRBD2 (6 bases). Trimming removed 11 bases from V and 7 bases from J, with 21 bases in between. In germline, CDR1 is WSHSY, CDR2 SAAADI. This CDR3 has 14 amino acids. The CDR3 sequence is CAAENRDSENEQFF. For the CDR3, the DNA is TGCGCCGCCGAAAACCGGGACTCGGAGAATGAGCAGTTCTTC.

J is TRBJ2-7 and V is TRBV20-1; tentatively, D is TRBD2 (6 bases). This CDR3 spans 14 amino acids. The ends were cut back, 8 bases at V and 7 bases at J, with 24 bases in the middle. Looked up from germline, CDR1 is DFQATT and CDR2 is SNEGSKA (reference sequence). The CDR3 DNA follows: TGCAGTCCCCCGGGAGTGGAAGCCGGAGATGAGCAGTACTTC. Translated: CSPPGVEAGDEQYF.

There are a few counts of this clonotype. Here the CDR3 reads CASSYRDRFAETQYF. For the CDR3, the DNA is TGTGCCAGCAGCTATCGGGACAGATTTGCGGAGACCCAGTACTTC. This sequence joins TRBV7-9 and TRBJ2-5; 7 nucleotides line up with TRBD1. CDR3 length: 15 amino acids. CDR1 and CDR2 from the germline V gene are SEHNR and FQNEAQ (reference sequence). V was pared by 4 bases and J by 5 bases, with 10 bases of the junction left unmatched.

J is TRBJ2-7 and V is TRBV28; 7 bases map to TRBD1. V lost 5 bases to trimming and J lost 6 bases; unmatched junction nucleotides: 10. The CDR3 runs to 14 residues. Germline V gives CDR1 MDHEN, CDR2 SYDVKM. The CDR3 bases are TGTGCCAGCAGTACGACAGGGATAGGGGGCGAGCAGTACTTC. As protein: CASSTTGIGGEQYF.

The V call is TRBV4-1, the J call TRBJ1-4, with D tentatively TRBD1 (6 bases). The CDR3 runs to 15 residues. CDR1 MGHRA and CDR2 YSYEKL come from the germline V gene. V was cut by 6 bases and J by 2 bases, with 13 bases left in between. The CDR3 sequence is CASRIPGATNEKLFF. CDR3 coding DNA: TGCGCCAGCAGGATTCCGGGGGCTACTAATGAAAAACTGTTTTTT.

The chain has TRBV6-1 and TRBJ2-7; D not resolved. This CDR3 region has 15 residues. The germline V gene encodes CDR1 MNHNS and CDR2 SASEGT. Trimming took off 5 bases at V and 2 bases at J, with 16 bases between the two ends. The CDR3 sequence: CASSPRSGAAYEQYF. DNA of the CDR3: TGTGCCAGCAGTCCCCGATCGGGCGCAGCCTACGAGCAGTACTTC.

CDR3 amino acids: CASSLGGRVSGNTIYF. DNA for the CDR3: TGTGCCAGCAGCTTAGGTGGGAGGGTATCTGGAAACACCATATATTTT. This chain joins TRBV13 and TRBJ1-3; unclear D gene. Trimming cost V 0 bases and J 1 base, with 10 bases left between them. This CDR3 spans 16 amino acids. The V gene's germline CDR1 is PRHDT and CDR2 FYEKMQ (reference sequence).

This clonotype was seen a handful of times. The V call is TRBV20-1, the J call TRBJ2-7; possibly TRBD2 for D (5 bases). V was clipped by 6 bases and J by 9 bases, with 15 bases between them. Germline lookup yields CDR1 DFQATT and CDR2 SNEGSKA (reference sequence). The CDR3 consists of 11 residues. CDR3 coding DNA: TGCAGTGCGCTCCTACTAGAGTGGCAGTACTTC. Protein product: CSALLLEWQYF.

This clonotype was recorded a few times. In nucleotides, the CDR3 is TGTGCCATCAAAGACGAGGTCGTCTACAATGAGCAGTTCTTC. Encoded protein: CAIKDEVVYNEQFF. The chain employs TRBV10-3 and TRBJ2-1; D is ambiguous. This CDR3 region has 14 residues. Germline CDR1 is ENHRY and CDR2 is SYGVKD. The V end was cut by 7 bases, the J end by 3 bases, with 13 bases between.

The sample holds a few counts of this clonotype. The chain uses TRBV29-1 and TRBJ1-5, with TRBD1 as a possible D gene (6 bases). CDR1 and CDR2 from the germline V gene are SQVTM and ANQGSEA. The germline V and J ends were trimmed by 6 bases and 0 bases, with 6 bases remaining between them. The CDR3 runs to 12 residues. The CDR3 DNA sequence: TGCAGCGTACAGGGTAGCAATCAGCCCCAGCATTTT. This translates into CSVQGSNQPQHF.